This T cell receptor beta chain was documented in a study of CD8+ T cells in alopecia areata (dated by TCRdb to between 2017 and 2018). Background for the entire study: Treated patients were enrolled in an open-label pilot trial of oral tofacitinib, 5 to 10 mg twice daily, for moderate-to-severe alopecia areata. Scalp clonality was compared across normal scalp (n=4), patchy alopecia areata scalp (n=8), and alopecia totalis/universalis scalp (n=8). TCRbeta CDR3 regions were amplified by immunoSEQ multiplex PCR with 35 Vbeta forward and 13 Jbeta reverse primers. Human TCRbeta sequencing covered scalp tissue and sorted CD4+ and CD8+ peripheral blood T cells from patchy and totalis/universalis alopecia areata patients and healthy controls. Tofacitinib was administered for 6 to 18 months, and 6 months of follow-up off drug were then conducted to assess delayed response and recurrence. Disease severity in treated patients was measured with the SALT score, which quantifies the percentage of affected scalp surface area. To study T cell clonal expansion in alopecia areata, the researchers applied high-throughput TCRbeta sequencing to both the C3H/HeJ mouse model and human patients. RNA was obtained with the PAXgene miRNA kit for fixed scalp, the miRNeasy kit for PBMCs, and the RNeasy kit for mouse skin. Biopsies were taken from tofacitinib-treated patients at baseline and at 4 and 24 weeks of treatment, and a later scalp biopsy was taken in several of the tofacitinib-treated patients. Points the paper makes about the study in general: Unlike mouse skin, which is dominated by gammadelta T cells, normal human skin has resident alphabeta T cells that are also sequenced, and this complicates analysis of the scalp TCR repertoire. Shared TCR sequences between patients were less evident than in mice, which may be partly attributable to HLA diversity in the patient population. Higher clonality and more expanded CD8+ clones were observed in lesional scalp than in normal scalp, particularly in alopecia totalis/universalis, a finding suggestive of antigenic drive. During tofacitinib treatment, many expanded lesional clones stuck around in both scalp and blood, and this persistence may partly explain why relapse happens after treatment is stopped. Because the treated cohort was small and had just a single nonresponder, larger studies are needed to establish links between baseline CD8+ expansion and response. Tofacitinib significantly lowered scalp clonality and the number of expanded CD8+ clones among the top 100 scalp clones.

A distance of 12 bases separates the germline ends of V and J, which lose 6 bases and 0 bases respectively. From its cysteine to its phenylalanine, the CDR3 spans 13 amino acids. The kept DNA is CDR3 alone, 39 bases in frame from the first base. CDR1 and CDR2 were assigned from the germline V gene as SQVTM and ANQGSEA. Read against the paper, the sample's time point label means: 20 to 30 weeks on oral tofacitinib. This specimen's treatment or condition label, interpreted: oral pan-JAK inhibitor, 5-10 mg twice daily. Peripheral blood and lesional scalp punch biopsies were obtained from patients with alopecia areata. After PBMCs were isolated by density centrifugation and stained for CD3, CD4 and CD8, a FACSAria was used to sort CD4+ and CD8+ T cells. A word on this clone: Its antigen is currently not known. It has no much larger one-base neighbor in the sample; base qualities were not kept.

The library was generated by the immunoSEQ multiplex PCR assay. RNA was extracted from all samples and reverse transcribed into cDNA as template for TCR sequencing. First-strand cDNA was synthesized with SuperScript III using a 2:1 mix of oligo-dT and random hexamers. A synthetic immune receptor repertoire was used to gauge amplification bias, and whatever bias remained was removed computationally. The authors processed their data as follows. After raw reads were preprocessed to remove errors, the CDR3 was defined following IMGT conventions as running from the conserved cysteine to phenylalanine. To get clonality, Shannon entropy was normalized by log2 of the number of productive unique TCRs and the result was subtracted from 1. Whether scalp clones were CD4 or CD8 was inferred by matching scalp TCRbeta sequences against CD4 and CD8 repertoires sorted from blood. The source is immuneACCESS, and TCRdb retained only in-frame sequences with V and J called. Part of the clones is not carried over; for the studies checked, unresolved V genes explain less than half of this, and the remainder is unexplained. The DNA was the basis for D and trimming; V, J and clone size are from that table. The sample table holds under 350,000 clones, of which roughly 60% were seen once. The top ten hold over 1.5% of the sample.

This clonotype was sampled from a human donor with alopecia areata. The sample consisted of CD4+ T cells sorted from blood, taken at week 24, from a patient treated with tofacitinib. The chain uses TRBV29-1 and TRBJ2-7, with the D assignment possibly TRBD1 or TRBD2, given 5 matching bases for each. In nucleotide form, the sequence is TGCAGCGTGGGACGGAAGAGCTCCTACGAGCAGTACTTC. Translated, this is CSVGRKSSYEQYF.